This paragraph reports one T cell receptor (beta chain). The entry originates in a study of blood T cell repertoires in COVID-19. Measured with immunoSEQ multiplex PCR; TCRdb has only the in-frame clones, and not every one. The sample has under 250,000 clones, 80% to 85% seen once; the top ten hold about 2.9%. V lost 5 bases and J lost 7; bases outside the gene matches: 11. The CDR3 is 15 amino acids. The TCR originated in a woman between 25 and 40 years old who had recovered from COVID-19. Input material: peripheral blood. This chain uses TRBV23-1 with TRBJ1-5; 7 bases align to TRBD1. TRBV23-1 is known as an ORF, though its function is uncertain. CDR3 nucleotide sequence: TGCGCCAGCAGTTACAGCGGAGGGGGCAGACAGCCCCAGCATTTT. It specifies CASSYSGGGRQPQHF.